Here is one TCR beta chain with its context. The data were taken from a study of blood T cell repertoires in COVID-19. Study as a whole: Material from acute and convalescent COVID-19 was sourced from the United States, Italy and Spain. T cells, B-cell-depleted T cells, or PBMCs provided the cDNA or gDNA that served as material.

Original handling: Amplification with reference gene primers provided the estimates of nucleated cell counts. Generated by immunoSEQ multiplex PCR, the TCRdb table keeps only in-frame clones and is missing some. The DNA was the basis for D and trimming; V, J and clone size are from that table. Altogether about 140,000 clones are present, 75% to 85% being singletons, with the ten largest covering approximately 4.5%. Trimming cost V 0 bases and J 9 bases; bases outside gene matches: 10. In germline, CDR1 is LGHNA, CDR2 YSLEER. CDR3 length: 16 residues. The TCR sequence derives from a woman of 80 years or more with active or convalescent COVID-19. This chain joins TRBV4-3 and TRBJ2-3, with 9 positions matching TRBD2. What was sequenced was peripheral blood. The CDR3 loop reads CASSQDVGSGGATQYF. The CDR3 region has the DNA TGCGCCAGCAGCCAAGATGTGGGTAGCGGGGGAGCCACGCAGTATTTT.